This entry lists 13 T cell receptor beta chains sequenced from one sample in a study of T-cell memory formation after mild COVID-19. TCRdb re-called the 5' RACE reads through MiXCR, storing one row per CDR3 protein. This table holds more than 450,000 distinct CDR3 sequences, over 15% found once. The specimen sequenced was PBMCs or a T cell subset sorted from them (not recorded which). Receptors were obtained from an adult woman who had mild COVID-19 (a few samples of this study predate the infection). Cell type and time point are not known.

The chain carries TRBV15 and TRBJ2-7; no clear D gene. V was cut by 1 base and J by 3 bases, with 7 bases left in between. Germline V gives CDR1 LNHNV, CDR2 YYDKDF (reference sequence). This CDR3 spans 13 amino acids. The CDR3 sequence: CATSRGPDYEQYF. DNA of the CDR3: TGTGCCACCAGCAGAGGACCCGACTACGAGCAGTACTTC.

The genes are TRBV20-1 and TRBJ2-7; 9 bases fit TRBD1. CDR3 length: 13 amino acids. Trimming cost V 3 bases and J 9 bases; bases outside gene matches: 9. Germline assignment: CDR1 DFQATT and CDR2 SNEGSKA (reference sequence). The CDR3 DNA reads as TGCAGTGCTAGTGGGGACAGGGAAACCGTGCAGTACTTC. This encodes CSASGDRETVQYF.

Written as DNA, the CDR3 is TGTGCCTGGAGTACCGGACTAGCGGGGGGCTACGAGCAGTACTTC. It is translated as CAWSTGLAGGYEQYF. The chain couples TRBV30 to TRBJ2-7; 14 bases line up with TRBD2. With 2 bases clipped from V and 3 bases from J, the junction kept 3 bases outside the gene matches. The CDR3 is 15 amino acids. Germline assignment: CDR1 GTSNPN and CDR2 SVGIG (reference sequence).

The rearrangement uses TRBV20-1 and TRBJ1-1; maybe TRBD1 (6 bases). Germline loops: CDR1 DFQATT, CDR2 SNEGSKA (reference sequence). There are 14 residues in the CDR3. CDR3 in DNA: TGCAGGCCCGAGGGGGGGCACCAGAACACTGAAGCTTTCTTT. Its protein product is CRPEGGHQNTEAFF.

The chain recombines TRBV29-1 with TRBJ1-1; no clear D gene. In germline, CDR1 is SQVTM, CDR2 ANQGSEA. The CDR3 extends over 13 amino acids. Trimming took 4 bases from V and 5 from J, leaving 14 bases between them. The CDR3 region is CSVVGRLETEAFF. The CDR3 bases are TGCAGCGTTGTTGGCCGCTTAGAGACTGAAGCTTTCTTT.

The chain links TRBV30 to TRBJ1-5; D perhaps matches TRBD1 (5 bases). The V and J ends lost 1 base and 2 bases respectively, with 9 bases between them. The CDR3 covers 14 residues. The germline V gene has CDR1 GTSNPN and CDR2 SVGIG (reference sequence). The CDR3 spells CAWSEGRGNQPQHF. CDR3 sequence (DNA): TGTGCCTGGAGTGAGGGCAGGGGCAATCAGCCCCAGCATTTT.

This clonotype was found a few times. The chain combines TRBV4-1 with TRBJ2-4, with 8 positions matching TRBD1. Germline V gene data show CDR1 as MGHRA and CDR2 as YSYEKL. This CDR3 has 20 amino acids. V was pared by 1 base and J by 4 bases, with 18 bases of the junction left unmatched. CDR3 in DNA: TGCGCCAGCAGCCAAGCCTACAGGGGGATCGAACTCACTCTTAAAAACATTCAGTACTTC. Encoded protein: CASSQAYRGIELTLKNIQYF.

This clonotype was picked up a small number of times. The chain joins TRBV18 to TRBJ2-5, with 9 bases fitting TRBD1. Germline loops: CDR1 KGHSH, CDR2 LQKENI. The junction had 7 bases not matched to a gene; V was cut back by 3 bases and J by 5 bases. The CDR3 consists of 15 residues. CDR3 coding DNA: TGTGCCAGCTCACCTGGACAGGGGTCTAGGGAGACCCAGTACTTC. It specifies CASSPGQGSRETQYF.

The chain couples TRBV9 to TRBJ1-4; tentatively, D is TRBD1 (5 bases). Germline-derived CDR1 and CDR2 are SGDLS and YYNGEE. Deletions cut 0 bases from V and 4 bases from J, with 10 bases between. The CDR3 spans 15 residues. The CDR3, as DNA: TGTGCCAGCAGCGTAGGGGGGACCATTAATGAAAAACTGTTTTTT. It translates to CASSVGGTINEKLFF.

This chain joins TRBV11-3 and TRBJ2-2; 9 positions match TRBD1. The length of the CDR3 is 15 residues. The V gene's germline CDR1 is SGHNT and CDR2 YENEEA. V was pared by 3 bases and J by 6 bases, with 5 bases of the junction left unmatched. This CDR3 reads CASSFSGQGPGELFF. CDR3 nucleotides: TGTGCCAGCAGCTTTTCGGGACAGGGACCCGGGGAGCTGTTTTTT.

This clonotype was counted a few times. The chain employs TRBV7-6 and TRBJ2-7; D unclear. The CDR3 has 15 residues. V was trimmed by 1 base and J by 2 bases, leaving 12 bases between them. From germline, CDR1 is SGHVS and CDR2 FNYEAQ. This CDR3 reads CASSLGGGQPYEQYF. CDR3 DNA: TGTGCCAGCAGCTTAGGAGGCGGCCAACCCTACGAGCAGTACTTC.

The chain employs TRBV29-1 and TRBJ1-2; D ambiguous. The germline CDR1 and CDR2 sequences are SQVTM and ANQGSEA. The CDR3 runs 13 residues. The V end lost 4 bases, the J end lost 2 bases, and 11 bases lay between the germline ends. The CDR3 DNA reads TGCAGCGTTGGTATACTCCTCAACTATGGCTACACCTTC. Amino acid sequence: CSVGILLNYGYTF.

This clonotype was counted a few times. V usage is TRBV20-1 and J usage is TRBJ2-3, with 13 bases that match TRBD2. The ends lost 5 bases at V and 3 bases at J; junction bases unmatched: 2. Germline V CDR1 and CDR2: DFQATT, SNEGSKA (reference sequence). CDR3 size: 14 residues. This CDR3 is CSALGLAGTDTQYF. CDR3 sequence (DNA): TGCAGTGCTTTGGGACTAGCGGGAACAGATACGCAGTATTTT.